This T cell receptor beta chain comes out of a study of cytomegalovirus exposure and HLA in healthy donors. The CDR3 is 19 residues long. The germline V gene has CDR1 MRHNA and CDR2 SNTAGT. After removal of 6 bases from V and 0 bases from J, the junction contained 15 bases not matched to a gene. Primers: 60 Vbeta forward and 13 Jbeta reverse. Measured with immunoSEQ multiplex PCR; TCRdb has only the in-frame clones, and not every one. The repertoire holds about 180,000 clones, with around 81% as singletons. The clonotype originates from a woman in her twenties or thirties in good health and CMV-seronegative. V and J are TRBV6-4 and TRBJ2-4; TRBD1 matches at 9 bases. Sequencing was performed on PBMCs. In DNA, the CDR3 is TGTGCCAGCAGGAAAGCTCCCCGGGACAGGGTCGTAGCCAAAAACATTCAGTACTTC. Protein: CASRKAPRDRVVAKNIQYF.